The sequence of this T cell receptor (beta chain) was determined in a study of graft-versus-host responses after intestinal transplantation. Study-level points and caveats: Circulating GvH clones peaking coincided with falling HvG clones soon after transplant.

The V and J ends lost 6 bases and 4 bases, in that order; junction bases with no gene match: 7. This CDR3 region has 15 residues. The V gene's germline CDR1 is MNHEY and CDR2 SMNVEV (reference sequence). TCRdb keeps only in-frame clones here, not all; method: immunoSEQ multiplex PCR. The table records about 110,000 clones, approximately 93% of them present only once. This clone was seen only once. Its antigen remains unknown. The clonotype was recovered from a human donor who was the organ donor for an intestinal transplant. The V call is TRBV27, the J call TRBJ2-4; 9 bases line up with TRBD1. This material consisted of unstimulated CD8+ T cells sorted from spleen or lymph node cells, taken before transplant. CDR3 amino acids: CASRSAGTGKNIQYF. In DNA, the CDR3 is TGTGCCAGCAGGTCTGCCGGGACAGGGAAAAACATTCAGTACTTC.